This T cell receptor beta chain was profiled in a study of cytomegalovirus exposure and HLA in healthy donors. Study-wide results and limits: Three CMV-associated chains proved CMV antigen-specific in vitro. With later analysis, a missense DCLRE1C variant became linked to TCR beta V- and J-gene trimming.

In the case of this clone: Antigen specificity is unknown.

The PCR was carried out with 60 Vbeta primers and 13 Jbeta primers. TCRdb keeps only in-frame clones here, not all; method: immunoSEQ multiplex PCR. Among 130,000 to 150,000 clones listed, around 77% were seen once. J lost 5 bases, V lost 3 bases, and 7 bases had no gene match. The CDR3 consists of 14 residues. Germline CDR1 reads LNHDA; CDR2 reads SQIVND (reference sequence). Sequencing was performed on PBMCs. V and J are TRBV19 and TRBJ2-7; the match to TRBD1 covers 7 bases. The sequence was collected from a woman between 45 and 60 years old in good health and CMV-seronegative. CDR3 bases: TGTGCCAGTAGTATGGGTGGCAGGGGGAACGAGCAGTACTTC. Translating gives CASSMGGRGNEQYF.